This T cell receptor beta chain is from a study of early T cells in non-severe SARS-CoV-2 infection. In the study overall: Chains were unpaired, as sequencing was done on bulk RNA from unsorted whole blood. Overall study findings and caveats: The matching step, a VDJdb search, favored anti-spike CD8 responses and missed private and CD4 specificities.

Separate cDNA molecules each had unique molecular identifiers attached to them. From the 5' RACE reads, TCRdb called clonotypes with MiXCR, one entry per CDR3 protein. Of under 70,000 distinct CDR3 sequences in the sample, approximately 12% were seen once. The germline V gene encodes CDR1 LNHDA and CDR2 SQIVND (reference sequence). Deletions cut 7 bases from V and 0 bases from J, with 13 bases between. CDR3 length equals 15 residues. This clonotype was recorded many times. Antigen specificity is unknown. Sequencing was done on a sample of whole blood. V and J are TRBV19 and TRBJ2-1; D remains ambiguous. The clonotype comes from an adult who was a healthcare worker with PCR-confirmed SARS-CoV-2 infection or an uninfected control (not recorded which). The CDR3: CASMQAVSSYNEQFF. In nucleotides, the CDR3 is TGTGCCAGTATGCAGGCGGTGAGCTCCTACAATGAGCAGTTCTTC.